The 14 T cell receptor beta chains below come from one sample, sequenced in a study of blood T cells in healthy people across ages. PCR was performed a second time for roughly 7 to 12 cycles using a sample-barcoded 5' primer and a J-beta primer mix. MiXCR, applied by TCRdb to the 5' RACE reads, yields one record per CDR3 protein. Of hundreds of thousands of distinct CDR3 sequences in the sample, 62% are singletons; the top ten hold 25% to 35%. The sample taken for sequencing was blood. These receptors were collected from a man aged 25-40 years in good health.

The CDR3 spells CASSLAWGGGASRNIQYF. The CDR3 DNA follows: TGTGCCAGCAGCTTGGCTTGGGGCGGGGGGGCTTCCAGGAACATTCAGTACTTC. The chain uses TRBV7-2 and TRBJ2-4, with TRBD2 identical over 9 bases. V gave up 3 bases and J gave up 7 bases; unmatched junction bases: 16. The CDR3 extends over 18 amino acids. Germline values: CDR1 SGHTA, CDR2 FQGNSA.

The chain links TRBV4-2 to TRBJ2-4; 8 bases are a match to TRBD2. The end of the DNA aligns better with TRBJ2-7, so the J call may be wrong. CDR3 length: 16 residues. Germline V gives CDR1 LGHNA, CDR2 YNFKEQ. CDR3 in amino acids: CASSQRAGDVSYEQYF. CDR3 in DNA: TGTGCCAGCAGCCAGAGAGCGGGGGACGTCTCCTACGAGCAGTACTTC.

This sequence joins TRBV29-1 and TRBJ2-5; 9 bases align to TRBD1. Germline V gene sequence: CDR1 SQVTM, CDR2 ANQGSEA. Trimming cost V 3 bases and J 11 bases; bases outside gene matches: 16. The length of the CDR3 is 15 residues. The chain's CDR3 is CSVEAGQGNPYKQYF. Here the CDR3 DNA reads TGCAGCGTTGAGGCGGGACAGGGTAATCCGTACAAGCAGTACTTC. Complete variable domain (other parts from reference TRBV29-1 and TRBJ2-5): SAVISQKPSRDICQRGTSLTIQCQVDSQVTMMFWYRQQPGQSLTLIATANQGSEATYESGFVIDKFPISRPNLTFSTLTVSNMSPEDSSIYLCSVEAGQGNPYKQYFGPGTRLLVL.

The chain combines TRBV4-3 with TRBJ2-7; D is unclear. The germline V and J ends were trimmed by 0 bases and 2 bases, with 14 bases remaining between them. The CDR3 totals 16 residues. The germline gives CDR1 LGHNA, CDR2 YSLEER. CDR3 coding DNA: TGCGCCAGCAGCCAAGAGTTCGCGGCGGAGCCCTACGAGCAGTACTTC. Protein sequence: CASSQEFAAEPYEQYF.

Turning to this clonotype: Germline and junction disagree at one end, which may indicate a read error. The CDR3 nucleotides are TGTGCCTGTAGTCTACACAGGACAGAGCAGTTCTTC. It encodes CACSLHRTEQFF. The rearrangement links TRBV19 to TRBJ2-1; D might be TRBD1 (5 bases). The CDR3 sequence is 12 residues long. From germline, CDR1 is LNHDA and CDR2 SQIVND (reference sequence).

Remarks on this clonotype: An end of the junction differs from the germline gene, which may be a read error. The chain combines TRBV20-1 with TRBJ2-1; D is ambiguous. The germline CDR1 and CDR2 sequences are DFQATT and SNEGSKA (reference sequence). The CDR3 sequence is 14 residues long. In DNA form, the CDR3 reads TGCAGTGCCCAGTCCCCAAGCTCCTACAATGAGAAGTTCTTC. Translated: CSAQSPSSYNEKFF.

The chain carries TRBV9 and TRBJ2-7; 9 nucleotides align to TRBD1. There are 14 residues in the CDR3. V was pared by 3 bases and J by 3 bases, with 4 bases of the junction left unmatched. Germline lookup yields CDR1 SGDLS and CDR2 YYNGEE. The CDR3 loop reads CASSGSGQGYEQYF. In DNA form, the CDR3 reads TGTGCCAGCAGCGGGTCGGGACAGGGCTACGAGCAGTACTTC.

The chain recombines TRBV5-5 with TRBJ1-1; D not certain. The CDR3 extends over 14 amino acids. Germline V gene sequence: CDR1 SGHKS, CDR2 YYEKEE (reference sequence). Trimming cost V 0 bases and J 5 bases, with 11 bases left between them. CDR3 amino acids: CASSLGSLGTEAFF. The CDR3 nucleotides read TGTGCCAGCAGCTTGGGGTCACTCGGGACTGAAGCTTTCTTT.

The rearrangement joins TRBV4-3 to TRBJ2-1; maybe TRBD1 (6 bases). The CDR3 is 15 amino acids. V lost 2 bases and J lost 1, with 9 bases in between. Germline assignment: CDR1 LGHNA and CDR2 YSLEER. The CDR3 loop reads CASSQQGLSYNEQFF. For the CDR3, the DNA is TGCGCCAGCAGCCAACAGGGGTTATCCTACAATGAGCAGTTCTTC.

The rearrangement uses TRBV4-3 and TRBJ1-2; D not resolved. Trimming removed 1 base at V and 0 bases at J, with 6 bases between. From germline, CDR1 is LGHNA and CDR2 YSLEER. The CDR3 is 14 residues long. This CDR3 reads CASSQAQANYGYTF. In DNA, the CDR3 is TGCGCCAGCAGCCAAGCTCAGGCTAACTATGGCTACACCTTC.

The chain employs TRBV4-3 and TRBJ2-7, with unresolved D. Trimming removed 0 bases from V and 3 bases from J, with 9 bases in between. Per the germline V gene, CDR1 is LGHNA and CDR2 is YSLEER. The CDR3 is 14 amino acids. The DNA of the CDR3 is TGCGCCAGCAGCCAAGACAGATTTTACTACGAGCAGTACTTC. This codes for CASSQDRFYYEQYF.

Notes on this clonotype: This may be a read error: a much more frequent sequence differs by one nucleotide. The chain combines TRBV20-1 with TRBJ2-3, with 8 bases fitting TRBD1. This CDR3 has 13 residues. With V trimmed by 7 bases and J by 1 base, 4 bases remained unmatched. CDR1 DFQATT and CDR2 SNEGSKA come from the germline V gene (reference sequence). The DNA for the CDR3 is TGCAGTGATCCGGGACAGGGCACAGATACGCAGTATTTT. Protein: CSDPGQGTDTQYF.

The rearrangement links TRBV7-9 to TRBJ2-1; 7 nucleotides agree with TRBD2. The J call is uncertain, as TRBJ2-7 better fits the DNA end. The CDR3 loop spans 15 amino acids. Looked up from germline, CDR1 is SEHNR and CDR2 is FQNEAQ (reference sequence). CDR3 nucleotide sequence: TGTGCCAGCAGCTTGGGCGGGGGTCCCTACAATGAGCAGTACTTC. Translation: CASSLGGGPYNEQYF.

The chain recombines TRBV2 with TRBJ1-2; D gene ambiguous. CDR1 SNHLY and CDR2 FYNNEI come from the germline V gene. CDR3 length: 15 amino acids. V was cut by 1 base and J by 7 bases, with 16 bases left in between. CDR3 nucleotides: TGTGCCAGCAGTGAAGACTACCAGCCGGGAGCTGGCTACACCTTC. Amino acid sequence: CASSEDYQPGAGYTF.